This entry lists 13 T cell receptor beta chains sequenced from one sample in a study of blood T cells in healthy people across ages. Using a J-beta primer mix together with a sample-barcoded 5' primer, a second PCR was run for roughly 7 to 11 cycles. TCRdb re-derived calls from the 5' RACE reads in MiXCR, one entry per CDR3 protein. The table lists hundreds of thousands of distinct CDR3 sequences, 32% of them singletons. Specimen: blood. The receptors were gathered from a woman of 80 years or more in good health.

The CDR3 DNA follows: TGTGCCAGCAGCTCTACAGGGGCCGGGGGTCAGCCCCAGCATTTT. Encoded protein: CASSSTGAGGQPQHF. V gene TRBV12-3 or TRBV12-4 combines with J gene TRBJ1-5; 7 bases line up with TRBD1. Trimming took 6 bases from V and 6 from J; bases not matched to a gene: 11. The CDR3 has 15 residues.

V is TRBV28 and J is TRBJ2-7; no reliable D call. With 5 bases removed from V and 6 bases from J, the gap between germline ends came to 11 bases. The CDR3 sequence is 12 residues long. CDR1 MDHEN and CDR2 SYDVKM come from the germline V gene. CDR3 coding DNA: TGTGCCAGCAGTATGACCAGGAGCGAGCAGTACTTC. This translates into CASSMTRSEQYF.

This clonotype was picked up a small number of times. A single base separates this from a much larger clone, so it may be a read error. The chain joins TRBV5-1 to TRBJ2-1, with TRBD2 matching 9 bases. CDR3 size: 14 residues. In germline, CDR1 is SGHRS, CDR2 YFSETQ. The CDR3 reads CAGSFASGGSEQFF. The CDR3 nucleotides read TGCGCCGGCAGCTTCGCCAGCGGGGGGAGTGAGCAGTTCTTC.

The V and J genes are TRBV5-6 and TRBJ2-5; 9 nucleotides agree with TRBD2. J was trimmed by 7 bases and V by 3 bases; bases with no gene match: 13. Per germline, CDR1 SGHDT and CDR2 YYEEEE. The CDR3 has 16 amino acids. In DNA form, the CDR3 reads TGTGCCAGCAGCTCGACTTTAGCGGGGGCGCACGGGACCCAGTACTTC. Residues: CASSSTLAGAHGTQYF.

About this clonotype itself: Its ends do not fully match the called genes, so a read error is possible. The rearrangement joins TRBV20-1 to TRBJ1-6; weak D call: TRBD1 (5 bases). The length of the CDR3 is 14 residues. Germline assignment: CDR1 DFQATT and CDR2 SNEGSKA (reference sequence). The CDR3 reads CSAGEQGNSSPLHF. CDR3 sequence (DNA): TGTAGTGCCGGGGAGCAGGGAAATAGTTCACCCCTCCACTTT.

As for this clonotype: Being one base from a much bigger clone, this may be a read error. V usage is TRBV28 and J usage is TRBJ1-5; a possible D gene is TRBD1 (6 bases). This CDR3 has 15 residues. Germline CDR1 and CDR2: MDHEN and SYDVKM. The V gene lost 6 bases and the J gene lost 1 base, with 13 bases spanning the gap. CDR3 in amino acids: CASRLAGQSNQPQHF. The CDR3, as DNA: TGTGCCAGCAGATTGGCTGGACAGAGCAATCAGCCCCAGCATTTT.

With regard to this clonotype: A read error is possible here, since a much larger clone lies one base away. The chain has TRBV20-1 and TRBJ2-5; 12 bases fit TRBD1. The closer fit of TRBJ2-1 to the DNA end suggests the J call may be wrong. CDR3 size: 15 residues. CDR1 and CDR2 from the germline V gene are DFQATT and SNEGSKA (reference sequence). This CDR3 reads CSADTGTGGQETQFF. CDR3 bases: TGCAGTGCCGATACCGGGACAGGGGGCCAAGAGACCCAGTTCTTC.

This clonotype was detected ten times or more. The chain is built from TRBV30 and TRBJ1-2; 7 bases match TRBD1. This CDR3 is 12 amino acids long. V trimming: 1 base; J trimming: 6 bases; junction bases outside the gene matches: 2. CDR1 is GTSNPN, CDR2 SVGIG, per germline (reference sequence). The CDR3 DNA is TGTGCCTGGAGTGGGGACAGAAATGGCTACACCTTC. Residues: CAWSGDRNGYTF.

This clonotype was counted at least ten times. The chain employs TRBV20-1 and TRBJ2-1; 15 nucleotides line up with TRBD2. V trimming: 5 bases; J trimming: 8 bases; junction bases outside the gene matches: 7. CDR1 and CDR2 from the germline V gene are DFQATT and SNEGSKA (reference sequence). This CDR3 contains 15 residues. The DNA of the CDR3 is TGCAGTGCTGCCTTAGGGACTAGCGGGGGGCATGAGCAGTTCTTC. Translating gives CSAALGTSGGHEQFF.

Many counts were recorded for this clonotype. The chain uses TRBV10-3 and TRBJ1-2; perhaps TRBD1 as D (6 bases). Germline V gene data show CDR1 as ENHRY and CDR2 as SYGVKD. Trimming took 6 bases from V and 6 from J, leaving 11 bases between them. The CDR3 is 12 residues long. The CDR3 loop reads CAISPTGNGYTF. CDR3 in DNA: TGTGCCATCAGCCCAACAGGGAATGGCTACACCTTC.

The chain couples TRBV11-2 to TRBJ2-7; a weak D match, TRBD2 (5 bases). Trimming took off 5 bases at V and 1 base at J, with 12 bases between the two ends. CDR1 and CDR2 from the germline V gene are SGHAT and FQNNGV. CDR3 length: 14 residues. This CDR3 is CASSPARVSYEQYV. CDR3 nucleotide sequence: TGTGCCAGCAGCCCGGCGAGGGTATCCTACGAGCAGTACGTC.

This clonotype was detected once. CDR3 loop: CATVDRGGLFF. In nucleotides, the CDR3 is TGTGCCACCGTTGACAGGGGTGGGCTGTTTTTT. The chain recombines TRBV28 with TRBJ2-2, with 8 bases matching TRBD1. J gave up 13 bases and V 10 bases, and 8 bases lay outside the gene matches. CDR1 MDHEN and CDR2 SYDVKM come from the germline V gene. The CDR3 length is 11 residues.

This clonotype occurred a few times. The rearrangement uses TRBV12-2 and TRBJ2-3; TRBD2 was called by the table and not checked on the DNA. TRBV12-2 is a recognized pseudogene. The CDR3 is 17 amino acids. Here the CDR3 DNA reads TGTGCAAGTCGCCCAAGGCTAGCGGGGGGGCCGGGCGATACGCAGTATTTT. Protein sequence: CASRPRLAGGPGDTQYF.